This T cell receptor beta chain was documented in a study of early T cells in non-severe SARS-CoV-2 infection listed by TCRdb under 2021. In terms of the full investigation: Because TCR sequencing was done on bulk RNA from unsorted whole blood, the alpha and beta chains could not be paired.

A case-control design nested within a healthcare worker cohort in London, UK, was used, with weekly nasopharyngeal swab PCR tests and blood sampling performed. Healthcare workers were recruited between 23 and 31 March 2020, during the week of the UK lockdown, and were followed weekly for up to roughly 16 weeks. The study at large found these results: VDJdb matching was skewed toward anti-spike CD8 responses and likely underestimated virus-specific expansions by missing private and CD4 specificities.

Library preparation employed 5' RACE. Sequenced using a NextSeq 500. In the TCR library protocol, unique molecular identifiers were attached to individual cDNA molecules to correct for PCR bias and sequencing error. Both TCR alpha and beta chains were sequenced, and tight co-correlation was observed between alpha and beta sequence abundances in each sample. The study's processing was this. Decombinator V4 was used to annotate the V gene, J gene and CDR3 of the TCR sequences. Expanded TCRs were defined as changing significantly between any two time points under a Poisson model with p below 0.0001. TCR abundances were normalised to the total number of TCRs sequenced in each sample and reported as counts per million. TRAV1-2 paired with TRAJ12, TRAJ20 or TRAJ33 defined MAIT TCRs, while TRAV10 paired with TRAJ18 defined iNKT TCRs. A search of VDJdb, accessed on 1 November 2021, was run for TCRs annotated to CMV, EBV and SARS-CoV-2, with TCRs annotated for multiple antigens excluded. TCRdb's own reprocessing of the public reads used fastp at Q25 and MiXCR and kept productive beta chains. Each record represents a unique CDR3 protein, reported with the most common genes and DNA among its rows. What appears here as the V and J calls and clone size reflects TCRdb's work, not the paper's. Within this sample are about 80,000 distinct CDR3 sequences, with around 10% of them counted one time only. The ten largest clones add up to around 15% of the sample.

V loses 7 bases, J loses 0 bases, and the germline ends lie 16 bases apart. CDR1 and CDR2, per the germline V gene (reference sequence), are DFQATT and SNEGSKA. Measured from the cysteine to the phenylalanine, the CDR3 is 14 residues long. The retained sequence is limited to the CDR3, 42 bases, with the frame set at the first base. Turning to this clonotype: Its antigen is currently not known. Per-nucleotide qualities are absent, and no much larger clonotype sits a single base away.

Sequencing was performed on whole blood, taken at baseline. Here the chain combines TRBV20-1 and TRBJ2-7; the D gene is possibly TRBD1 or TRBD2, each agreeing over 5 bases. The origin of this receptor is an adult who was a healthcare worker with PCR-confirmed SARS-CoV-2 infection or an uninfected control (not recorded which). The donor label of this sample is uncertain. The nucleotides are TGCAGTGGGGTCTCGGGAAGGGGCTCCTACGAGCAGTACTTC. The translation is CSGVSGRGSYEQYF.